Presented here are 25 T cell receptor beta chains from one specimen sequenced in a study of blood T cell repertoires in COVID-19. Libraries were prepared by immunoSEQ multiplex PCR; TCRdb keeps only in-frame clonotypes and omits some of them. The sample has about 180,000 clones, under 90% seen once. The sequenced sample was peripheral blood. These receptors came from a human donor in a cohort sampled during active COVID-19.

V gene TRBV5-1 combines with J gene TRBJ2-5, with TRBD1 matching 12 bases. CDR1 is SGHRS, CDR2 YFSETQ, per germline. CDR3 length: 14 amino acids. The V segment lost 9 bases and the J segment 5 bases; nucleotides outside the gene matches: 8. CDR3 DNA: TGCGCCACCTCGCAGGGACAGGGGGCTGAGACCCAGTACTTC. It yields the protein CATSQGQGAETQYF.

This clone was picked up a small number of times. This chain connects TRBV7-3 to TRBJ2-7; D is perhaps TRBD2 (6 bases). Trimming cost V 4 bases and J 5 bases, with 15 bases left between them. Germline lookup yields CDR1 SGHTA and CDR2 FQGTGA. This CDR3 is built from 14 residues. CDR3 protein: CASSSGISGDEQYF. CDR3 bases: TGTGCCAGCAGCTCCGGGATCTCGGGGGACGAGCAGTACTTC.

The rearrangement links TRBV12-5 to TRBJ2-2; TRBD1 agrees at 12 bases. Germline CDR1 and CDR2: LGHNT and FRNRAP. This CDR3 is built from 16 residues. After removal of 6 bases from V and 7 bases from J, the junction contained 9 bases not matched to a gene. The CDR3 spells CASGLGTGGFVGELFF. CDR3 nucleotides: TGTGCTAGTGGACTTGGGACAGGGGGCTTCGTCGGGGAGCTGTTTTTT.

This clone occurred a few times. The CDR3 DNA reads TGCGCCAGCACCTTCACACAGTCTGGAAACACCATATATTTT. As protein: CASTFTQSGNTIYF. The V and J genes are TRBV4-1 and TRBJ1-3, with no clear D. The V end was cut by 7 bases, the J end by 1 base, with 11 bases between. Germline values: CDR1 MGHRA, CDR2 YSYEKL. CDR3 size: 14 residues.

The chain combines TRBV5-6 with TRBJ1-5; 7 nucleotides line up with TRBD1. V was pared by 1 base and J by 6 bases, with 1 base of the junction left unmatched. Looked up from germline, CDR1 is SGHDT and CDR2 is YYEEEE. The CDR3 runs 13 residues. The CDR3 DNA reads TGTGCCAGCAGCTTGTCAGGGGGTCAGCCCCAGCATTTT. Protein: CASSLSGGQPQHF.

The chain combines TRBV11-2 with TRBJ2-7, with 8 bases that match TRBD2. Unmatched junction bases numbered 2, after V lost 1 base and J lost 6 bases. In germline, CDR1 is SGHAT, CDR2 FQNNGV. The CDR3 consists of 13 residues. The CDR3 region has the DNA TGTGCCAGCAGCTTAGTCCGGGGGGGCGAGCAGTACTTC. Translating gives CASSLVRGGEQYF.

The V and J genes are TRBV30 and TRBJ2-3; TRBD2 matches 13 bases. Losses at the gene ends were 2 bases for V and 5 bases for J; bases not matched to a gene: 7. Per germline, CDR1 GTSNPN and CDR2 SVGIG (reference sequence). The CDR3 consists of 16 residues. CDR3 nucleotides: TGTGCCTGGAGTAGGGGACTAGCGGGGCCTGGAGATACGCAGTATTTT. Translating gives CAWSRGLAGPGDTQYF.

The genes are TRBV7-2 and TRBJ2-3, with 7 positions matching TRBD2. V shed 5 bases, J shed 4 bases, and the junction held 12 bases outside the gene matches. The CDR3 sequence is 16 residues long. Germline V CDR1 and CDR2: SGHTA, FQGNSA. The CDR3 protein is CASSHGERGGSDTQYF. The CDR3 bases are TGTGCCAGCAGCCACGGCGAGAGGGGAGGGTCAGATACGCAGTATTTT.

This chain connects TRBV6-5 to TRBJ1-4; D not certain. The CDR3 totals 10 residues. Germline-derived CDR1 and CDR2 are MNHEY and SVGAGI. Between the trimmed V and J ends, which lost 10 bases and 5 bases, there was a span of 5 bases. CDR3 nucleotide sequence: TGTGCCACAAGCAATGAAAAACTGTTTTTT. Translating gives CATSNEKLFF.

The chain joins TRBV6-5 to TRBJ1-2; D uncertain. The germline V gene has CDR1 MNHEY and CDR2 SVGAGI. V was shortened by 6 bases and J by 5 bases, with 19 bases between the two germline ends. The CDR3 is 15 residues long. The CDR3: CASSAGNSLSYGYTF. In DNA, the CDR3 is TGTGCCAGCAGCGCTGGCAATTCCCTTTCTTATGGCTACACCTTC.

This clone has only one observation. The chain employs TRBV10-3 and TRBJ1-1; D unresolved. The CDR3 consists of 11 residues. The germline V and J ends were trimmed by 10 bases and 4 bases, with 10 bases remaining between them. Looked up from germline, CDR1 is ENHRY and CDR2 is SYGVKD. The CDR3 sequence is CATSESTEAFF. Written as DNA, the CDR3 is TGTGCCACGTCCGAGAGCACTGAAGCTTTCTTT.

In regard to this clone: Other DNA sequences from this sample encode an identical CDR3 as well. The gene calls are TRBV5-1 and TRBJ1-1, with D perhaps TRBD1 (5 bases). V was cut by 0 bases and J by 0 bases, with 9 bases left in between. Germline lookup yields CDR1 SGHRS and CDR2 YFSETQ. This CDR3 has 15 residues. The CDR3 spells CASSLGQGMNTEAFF. CDR3 DNA: TGCGCCAGCAGCTTGGGTCAGGGCATGAACACTGAAGCTTTCTTT.

The V and J genes are TRBV7-7 and TRBJ2-5; the D gene is possibly TRBD1 (6 bases). The CDR3 is 15 amino acids. Germline V gene sequence: CDR1 SSHAT, CDR2 FNYEAQ (reference sequence). V lost 4 bases and J lost 5, with 17 bases in between. In nucleotides, the CDR3 is TGTGCCAGCAGCTCGCAAATGGGGGCGGAGGAGACCCAGTACTTC. It specifies CASSSQMGAEETQYF.

In the case of this clone: A read error may produce the germline difference seen at one junction end. The chain carries TRBV5-4 and TRBJ2-1; tentatively, D is TRBD1 (5 bases). The CDR3 extends over 12 amino acids. CDR1 SGHNT and CDR2 YYREEE come from the germline V gene (reference sequence). The CDR3 protein is CASSFDIFRVVF. In DNA, the CDR3 is TGTGCCAGCAGCTTCGACATTTTCAGGGTGGTCTTC.

This clone was detected only once. The rearrangement joins TRBV10-2 to TRBJ2-7; maybe TRBD2 (6 bases). The CDR3 consists of 15 residues. Deletions cut 6 bases from V and 4 bases from J, with 19 bases between. Germline CDR1 and CDR2: WSHSY and SAAADI. In nucleotides, the CDR3 is TGCGCCAGCAGCTACGGGACTTCCCCTCGGTACGAGCAGTACTTC. Encoded protein: CASSYGTSPRYEQYF.

V is TRBV7-9 and J is TRBJ2-7, with TRBD2 as a possible D gene (5 bases). The CDR3 is 12 residues long. Germline CDR1 and CDR2: SEHNR and FQNEAQ (reference sequence). Trimming pared 1 base from V and 6 bases from J, leaving 7 bases between. The CDR3 loop is CASSLGGSEQYF. In DNA, the CDR3 is TGTGCCAGCAGCTTAGGAGGGTCCGAGCAGTACTTC.

This clone was seen a handful of times. The V and J genes are TRBV3-1 (or the pseudogene TRBV3-2) and TRBJ1-1; no clear D gene. V was pared by 2 bases and J by 0 bases, with 7 bases between. The V gene's germline CDR1 is LGHDT and CDR2 YNNKEL (reference sequence). The CDR3 loop spans 14 amino acids. CDR3 protein: CASSQNTLNTEAFF. In nucleotides, the CDR3 is TGTGCCAGCAGCCAAAACACATTGAACACTGAAGCTTTCTTT.

The CDR3 DNA reads as TGTGCCAGCAGCCGCGGTGGTTGGACTGAAGCTTTCTTT. Protein: CASSRGGWTEAFF. The chain uses TRBV12-3 or TRBV12-4 and TRBJ1-1; D remains ambiguous. The CDR3 is 13 amino acids. The V end was cut by 6 bases, the J end by 5 bases, with 13 bases between.

As DNA, the CDR3 is TGTGCCAGCTCAGAGGACAGGGTCGCCTCTGGGGCCAACGTCCTGACTTTC. Translation gives CASSEDRVASGANVLTF. The chain combines TRBV18 with TRBJ2-6; TRBD1 matches 8 bases. The CDR3 is 17 residues long. V shed 5 bases and J 0 bases; nucleotides not matched to a gene: 6. Germline V CDR1 and CDR2: KGHSH, LQKENI.

The chain carries TRBV9 and TRBJ2-2; 8 positions match TRBD2. The CDR3 contains 16 residues. The germline CDR1 and CDR2 sequences are SGDLS and YYNGEE. J lost 7 bases, V lost 0 bases, and 8 bases had no gene match. DNA for the CDR3: TGTGCCAGCAGCGTAGAAGATAGCGGGGTCTTCGGGGAGCTGTTTTTT. It translates to CASSVEDSGVFGELFF.

This chain joins TRBV6-6 and TRBJ1-1; D possibly corresponds to TRBD1 (5 bases). Germline V gives CDR1 MNHNY, CDR2 SVGAGI (reference sequence). The CDR3 sequence is 12 residues long. The ends were cut back, 5 bases at V and 6 bases at J, with 10 bases in the middle. CDR3 amino acids: CASSRDSSEAFF. CDR3 bases: TGTGCCAGCAGTAGAGACAGCTCTGAAGCTTTCTTT.

In its sample, this clone was seen once. The gene calls are TRBV3-1 (or the pseudogene TRBV3-2) and TRBJ2-7, with a tentative D call TRBD1 (5 bases). Germline-derived CDR1 and CDR2 are LGHDT and YNNKEL (reference sequence). Trimming stripped 4 bases from V and 0 bases from J, with 13 bases between. The CDR3 runs to 15 residues. DNA for the CDR3: TGTGCCAGCAGCCCAGATGGGGCGGTCTCCTACGAGCAGTACTTC. It specifies CASSPDGAVSYEQYF.

The CDR3 reads CASSHRGPFYEQYF. DNA of the CDR3: TGTGCCAGCAGCCACAGGGGCCCGTTCTACGAGCAGTACTTC. The chain recombines TRBV3-1 (or the pseudogene TRBV3-2) with TRBJ2-7; possibly TRBD1 for D (6 bases). CDR3 length: 14 amino acids. Trimming cost V 3 bases and J 3 bases, with 12 bases left between them. CDR1 and CDR2 from the germline V gene are LGHDT and YNNKEL (reference sequence).

J is TRBJ1-1 and V is TRBV5-1; D gene uncertain. V was cut by 1 base and J by 1 base, with 8 bases left in between. The CDR3 has 14 amino acids. CDR1 SGHRS and CDR2 YFSETQ come from the germline V gene. The CDR3 reads CASSLSGQNTEAFF. CDR3 nucleotide sequence: TGCGCCAGCAGCTTGAGTGGGCAGAACACTGAAGCTTTCTTT.

The rearrangement links TRBV5-5 to TRBJ1-6, with 8 bases matching TRBD1. Germline CDR1 and CDR2: SGHKS and YYEKEE (reference sequence). V gave up 6 bases and J gave up 8 bases; unmatched junction bases: 4. This CDR3 has 13 amino acids. This CDR3 is CASTGQGHSPLHF. The CDR3 DNA follows: TGTGCCAGCACCGGACAGGGACATTCACCCCTCCACTTT.